This T cell receptor (beta chain) stems from a study of a mutant IDH1 vaccine in newly diagnosed glioma (dated by TCRdb to the early 2020s). Notes on the research overall: Across visits V03 through V10, patients got a total of eight vaccinations, given in weeks 1, 3, 5, 7, 11, 15, 19 and 23. In the chemotherapy-containing groups, vaccination started alongside temozolomide cycles, whereas in patients who had radiotherapy alone it started 4-6 weeks after radiotherapy. Of the approximately 35 treated patients, roughly 60% were male and around 40% were female, and the mean age was roughly 40 years. Before enrollment, most patients had been given radiochemotherapy with temozolomide as standard therapy, while the rest had received either radiotherapy alone or temozolomide alone. Peripheral blood was drawn at six visits: V03 (baseline), V05, V07, V10, V12 and V13. For exploratory analyses, around 23 treated patients had longitudinal TCRB deep sequencing done wherever samples were available. Summary of the overall study and its limitations: Changes in the top peripheral T cell clonotypes picked up by TCRB sequencing did not appear to be linked to pseudoprogression. Availability determined which PBMC samples were chosen for TCRB deep sequencing. The authors noted that analyses of patient blood samples could not be reproduced because of sample limitations. Across multiple MHC alleles, vaccine-induced immune responses were seen in approximately 93% of patients.

This sample's time point label indicates: week 11, during vaccination. Every vaccine dose consisted of 300 ug of a 20-mer mutant IDH1 peptide in Montanide, administered subcutaneously together with topical imiquimod. Newly diagnosed WHO grade 3 or 4 IDH1-mutant astrocytomas showing loss of nuclear ATRX were present in the donors. The samples were drawn from NOA16, a multicentre, single-arm, open-label phase I trial in Germany that tested a mutant IDH1 peptide vaccine in humans for the first time. The DNeasy Blood and Tissue Kit was used to extract genomic DNA from EDTA blood for TCRB sequencing. Libraries were prepared through the immunoSEQ multiplex PCR assay. Following the manufacturer's protocol, the hsTCRB Kit was used to amplify rearranged TCR beta chain sequences. TCRB libraries were sequenced on an Illumina MiSeq. As for the original processing: Demultiplexing, trimming and gene mapping were performed with the kit vendor's proprietary platform. Sourced from immuneACCESS, this table was stored by TCRdb with only in-frame sequences that have V and J called. A share of the clones is absent; for the studies checked, an unresolved V gene accounts for under half, and the remainder has no known explanation. V and J calls and clone size are given by that table; D and trimming were obtained from the DNA. The sample includes about 25,000 clones, with roughly three quarters observed a single time. The ten largest clones add up to approximately 9.9% of the sample.

Unmatched junction bases come to 6, with V trimmed by 6 bases and J by 5 bases. In the germline V gene, CDR1 corresponds to SNHLY and CDR2 to FYNNEI. Including cysteine and phenylalanine, the CDR3 has 15 amino acids. Solely the CDR3 DNA is kept, with 45 bases framed from the first base. With regard to this clone: The antigen this receptor binds is unknown. Per-base quality was not reported, and no clone a single base away is much larger than it.

This receptor was taken from a man aged 18 to 29 with glioma. Some clones in this sample may be carry-over from other donors' samples. The sample here was peripheral blood mononuclear cells (PBMCs), taken from a glioma patient whose treatment included an IDH1 peptide vaccine. In this chain, TRBV2 is recombined with TRBJ2-2, with 10 junctional bases fitting TRBD1. The DNA is as follows: TGTGCCAGCAGACGACAGGGGGCGAGGACCGGGGAGCTGTTTTTT. Translated, it gives CASRRQGARTGELFF.